This T cell receptor (beta chain) emerged from a study of immune characterization of retroperitoneal liposarcoma (dated by TCRdb to the late 2010s). The length of the CDR3 is 13 amino acids, counting both ends. CDR3 DNA is the only sequence kept; it has 39 bases, read in frame from the first base. Looking up the germline V gene (reference sequence) yields CDR1 MNHEY and CDR2 SMNVEV. Library generation was performed with PCR. Sequencing was performed on a NextSeq 500. TCRdb took the public reads, trimmed them with fastp at Q25, ran MiXCR for clone calling and kept in-frame beta chains. Rows with one shared CDR3 protein collapse into an entry with the most common genes and DNA. Present in this sample are around 10,000 distinct CDR3 sequences, 27% of which were seen just once. Of the sample, around 9% is held by the ten largest clones. Note on this clonotype: Which antigen it targets is not known. The final CDR3 position lacks the conserved phenylalanine or tryptophan, pointing to a likely read error.

The sequenced material came from tumor tissue. The sequence is built from TRBV27 and TRBJ2-5, with TRBD2 as a weak D call on 5 bases. The J call may not be correct, given that the DNA end is closer to TRBJ2-7. The receptor comes from a female donor with retroperitoneal liposarcoma. The CDR3 corresponds to CASSFSVSYEQYL. The base sequence is TGTGCCAGCAGTTTTAGCGTATCCTACGAGCAGTACTTA.